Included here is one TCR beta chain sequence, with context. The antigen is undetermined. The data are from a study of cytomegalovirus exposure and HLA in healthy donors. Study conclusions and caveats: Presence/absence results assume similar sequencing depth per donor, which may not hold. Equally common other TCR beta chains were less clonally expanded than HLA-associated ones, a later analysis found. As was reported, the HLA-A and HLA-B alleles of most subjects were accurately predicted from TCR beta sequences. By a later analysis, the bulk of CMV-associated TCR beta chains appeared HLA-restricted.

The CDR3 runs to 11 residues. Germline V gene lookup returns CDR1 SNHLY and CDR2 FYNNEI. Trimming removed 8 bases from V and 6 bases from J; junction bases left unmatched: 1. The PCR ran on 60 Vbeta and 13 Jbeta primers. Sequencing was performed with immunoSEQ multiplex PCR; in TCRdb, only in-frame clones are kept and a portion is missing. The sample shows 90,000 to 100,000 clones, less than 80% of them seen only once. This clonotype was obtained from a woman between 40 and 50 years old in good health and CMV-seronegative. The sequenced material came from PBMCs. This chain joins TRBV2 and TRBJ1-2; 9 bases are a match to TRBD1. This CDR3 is CASGQGNGYTF. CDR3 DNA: TGTGCCAGCGGACAGGGGAATGGCTACACCTTC.